This TCR beta chain was sequenced in a study of tumor-infiltrating lymphocytes in primary liver carcinoma. The overall study: Stage T1-T3 N0M0 tumors measured roughly 4.2 to 10 cm at most. The study's findings and limits: Tumors had a significantly higher top-250-clone fraction than blood (p = 0.039).

TCR beta cDNA was made from 400 to 600 ng total RNA with a constant-region primer. For TCR beta, libraries were produced by three nested multiplex PCR rounds using slightly modified ARM-PCR. In the first two PCR rounds, TRBV1-TRBV30 forward primers were paired with a C-beta reverse primer, and each round lasted about 9 cycles. TCRdb processed the multiplex PCR reads anew with MiXCR; each CDR3 protein has one entry. The sample yields roughly 200,000 distinct CDR3 sequences, approximately 86% seen once. Starting material for RNA and DNA co-extraction consisted of about 17-32 mg of unsorted bulk tissue. By surgical resection, the patients were treated for their primary liver carcinoma. The study found over 90% viable tumor cells in every tumor sample. Notes on this clonotype: Its antigen is unidentified. No conserved phenylalanine or tryptophan is present at the end of the CDR3, so a read error is the likely explanation.

Germline lookup yields CDR1 SGHAT and CDR2 FQDESV (reference sequence). The CDR3 is 15 residues long. The rearrangement joins TRBV11-1 to TRBJ2-7; perhaps TRBD2 as D (6 bases). The sequence was obtained from a man in his forties or fifties with primary liver carcinoma and hepatitis B virus infection. Sequencing was done on a sample of tumor tissue from primary liver carcinoma. CDR3 protein: CASNSSRDSSYEQYI. For the CDR3, the DNA is TGTGCCAGCAACTCATCCCGGGACTCCTCCTACGAACAGTACATC.